This TCR beta chain originates from a study of cytomegalovirus exposure and HLA in healthy donors. Donors were nominally healthy when sampled, though unrecorded immune exposures were likely. The PCR had 60 Vbeta and 13 Jbeta primers. Produced via immunoSEQ multiplex PCR; TCRdb's table is partial and in-frame only. The sample contains some 150,000 clones, roughly 89% of which appear only once. Germline V gives CDR1 SGHRS, CDR2 YFSETQ. Trimming shortened V by 0 bases and J by 7 bases, and 19 bases separated the two germline ends. The CDR3 extends over 17 amino acids. Sequencing was done on a sample of PBMCs. The rearrangement uses TRBV5-1 and TRBJ1-4, with unresolved D. The TCR sequence derives from a woman aged 25 to 39 in good health and CMV-seronegative. The CDR3 DNA reads TGCGCCAGCAGCTTGGGTGTTTCGGGGAGGAGGGCTGAAAAACTGTTTTTT. Residues: CASSLGVSGRRAEKLFF. Looking up the rest from reference TRBV5-1 and TRBJ1-4 gives the full variable domain: KAGVTQTPRYLIKTRGQQVTLSCSPISGHRSVSWYQQTPGQGLQFLFEYFSETQRNKGNFPGRFSGRQFSNSRSEMNVSTLELGDSALYLCASSLGVSGRRAEKLFFGSGTQLSVL.